What follows are 16 T cell receptor beta chains derived from one specimen sequenced in a study of blood T cell repertoires in COVID-19. The assay was immunoSEQ multiplex PCR, and TCRdb's table has in-frame clones only and misses some. The sample includes 300,000 to 350,000 clones, about 91% of them seen just once. The sample consisted of peripheral blood. The receptor set was obtained from a man aged 30 to 45 with COVID-19, enrolled during active disease.

This clone appeared a single time. The V and J genes are TRBV9 and TRBJ2-7; TRBD1 agrees at 9 bases. The trim removed 0 bases at V and 4 bases at J, leaving 2 bases unmatched. This CDR3 region has 14 residues. Germline V gene sequence: CDR1 SGDLS, CDR2 YYNGEE. Here the CDR3 DNA reads TGTGCCAGCAGCGTAGGGGACAGGGAGTACGAGCAGTACTTC. This encodes CASSVGDREYEQYF.

The chain links TRBV28 to TRBJ2-5; no clear D. The CDR3 has 12 residues. Germline assignment: CDR1 MDHEN and CDR2 SYDVKM. With 7 bases removed from V and 9 bases from J, the gap between germline ends came to 15 bases. The CDR3 coding sequence is TGTGCCAGCAATCTCGGCGACCGGGCCCAGTACTTC. This encodes CASNLGDRAQYF.

The chain carries TRBV4-2 and TRBJ2-7; TRBD1 matches at 8 bases. The ends lost 0 bases at V and 6 bases at J; junction bases unmatched: 10. The CDR3 totals 16 residues. Germline-derived CDR1 and CDR2 are LGHNA and YNFKEQ. CDR3 in DNA: TGTGCCAGCAGCCAAGAGGGGCAGGGGGCAGTCTCCGAGCAGTACTTC. Translating it yields CASSQEGQGAVSEQYF.

CDR3 nucleotides: TGTGCCAGCAGCGTAGGATTGAAAACGGGCTCCTACGAGCAGTACTTC. Translated, it gives CASSVGLKTGSYEQYF. The rearrangement links TRBV9 to TRBJ2-7; D gene ambiguous. In germline, CDR1 is SGDLS, CDR2 YYNGEE. Trimming pared 0 bases from V and 0 bases from J, leaving 13 bases between. The CDR3 extends over 16 amino acids.

The chain employs TRBV4-2 and TRBJ2-7; no reliable D call. Trimming removed 1 base from V and 5 bases from J, with 12 bases in between. The CDR3 loop spans 14 amino acids. Per the germline V gene, CDR1 is LGHNA and CDR2 is YNFKEQ. CDR3 coding DNA: TGTGCCAGCAGCCAAGGAGAAGGAGTGGACGAGCAGTACTTC. It specifies CASSQGEGVDEQYF.

Regarding this clone: The same CDR3 arises from other DNA sequences in this sample as well. The V and J genes are TRBV6-2 or TRBV6-3 and TRBJ2-5; 9 bases are shared with TRBD2. J lost 5 bases, V lost 2 bases, and 3 bases had no gene match. CDR3 length: 14 residues. Germline V CDR1 and CDR2: MNHEY, SVGEGT. The CDR3 nucleotides are TGTGCCAGCAGTTACGCGGGAGGGAGGGAGACCCAGTACTTC. It yields the protein CASSYAGGRETQYF.

The chain links TRBV7-6 to TRBJ2-5, with D possibly matching TRBD1 (6 bases). V gave up 3 bases and J gave up 4 bases, with 18 bases separating them. Germline V gene data show CDR1 as SGHVS and CDR2 as FNYEAQ. The CDR3 has 16 amino acids. The CDR3 nucleotides read TGTGCCAGCAGCTTTGCCCCAGGGGCGACGGTAGAGACCCAGTACTTC. Its translation: CASSFAPGATVETQYF.

The chain combines TRBV11-2 with TRBJ1-4; D uncertain. From germline, CDR1 is SGHAT and CDR2 FQNNGV. The CDR3 runs 13 residues. The germline V and J ends were trimmed by 1 base and 12 bases, with 12 bases remaining between them. CDR3 nucleotide sequence: TGTGCCAGCAGCTTAGTTAGGGCCGGGGAACTGTTTTTT. Translation: CASSLVRAGELFF.

This chain links TRBV4-1 with TRBJ2-1, with TRBD2 identical over 7 bases. Germline CDR1 is MGHRA and CDR2 is YSYEKL. With V trimmed by 0 bases and J by 9 bases, 2 bases remained unmatched. This CDR3 comprises 13 residues. This CDR3 is CASSQDSSGEQFF. CDR3 DNA sequence: TGCGCCAGCAGCCAAGACTCTAGCGGTGAGCAGTTCTTC.

The chain links TRBV6-5 to TRBJ2-7; D possibly corresponds to TRBD2 (6 bases). Germline values: CDR1 MNHEY, CDR2 SVGAGI. This CDR3 is 14 amino acids long. V shed 5 bases and J shed 6 bases, with 17 bases lying between them. DNA of the CDR3: TGTGCCAGCAGTCCACCGGGACTTCTCTCCGAGCAGTACTTC. This translates into CASSPPGLLSEQYF.

The rearrangement joins TRBV6-5 to TRBJ1-2, with a tentative D call TRBD1 (5 bases). Trimming left V 0 bases short and J 7 bases short, with 18 bases between. Germline CDR1 reads MNHEY; CDR2 reads SVGAGI. The CDR3 sequence is 16 residues long. The CDR3 region has the DNA TGTGCCAGCAGTTACTCTTCGGGGGATGGGGCTCGTGGCTACACCTTC. This gives the protein CASSYSSGDGARGYTF.

The chain recombines TRBV12-3 or TRBV12-4 with TRBJ1-1; D gene ambiguous. With 6 bases removed from V and 5 bases from J, the gap between germline ends came to 13 bases. This CDR3 spans 13 amino acids. CDR3 sequence: CASRFREGTEAFF. The CDR3 DNA reads TGTGCCAGCAGGTTTCGTGAGGGTACTGAAGCTTTCTTT.

V usage is TRBV18 and J usage is TRBJ2-7; TRBD1 matches 12 bases. CDR3 length: 18 amino acids. Germline V lookup: CDR1 KGHSH, CDR2 LQKENI. Trimming removed 4 bases from V and 0 bases from J; junction bases left unmatched: 10. CDR3 region: CASSRAGTGGQSSYEQYF. CDR3 coding DNA: TGTGCCAGCTCACGCGCCGGGACAGGGGGCCAGAGCTCCTACGAGCAGTACTTC.

V is TRBV28 and J is TRBJ2-7, with 11 bases that match TRBD2. The CDR3 has 16 residues. CDR1 is MDHEN, CDR2 SYDVKM, per germline. V was clipped by 4 bases and J by 3 bases; unmatched bases: 8. In nucleotides, the CDR3 is TGTGCCAGCAGTTACAATAGACTAGCGGGACTCTACGAGCAGTACTTC. Translation gives CASSYNRLAGLYEQYF.

The genes are TRBV7-6 and TRBJ2-1; TRBD2 matches at 11 bases. Germline lookup yields CDR1 SGHVS and CDR2 FNYEAQ. The CDR3 consists of 15 residues. J gave up 6 bases and V 5 bases, and 6 bases lay outside the gene matches. The DNA for the CDR3 is TGTGCCAGCAGCCCGGGACTAGCGGCATCCAATGAGCAGTTCTTC. Its translation is CASSPGLAASNEQFF.

In this sample, this clone turned up a few times. The rearrangement links TRBV6-2 or TRBV6-3 to TRBJ2-3; 11 nucleotides match TRBD2. With V trimmed by 6 bases and J by 0 bases, 5 bases remained unmatched. CDR3 size: 16 residues. CDR1 is MNHEY and CDR2 is SVGEGT in the germline V gene. CDR3 in amino acids: CASRPRTSGSTDTQYF. Written as DNA, the CDR3 is TGTGCCAGCAGACCTCGGACTAGCGGGAGCACAGATACGCAGTATTTT.